The 21 T cell receptor beta chains given below trace back to one sample, sequenced in a study of T-cell memory formation after mild COVID-19. A single record per CDR3 protein comes from TCRdb applying MiXCR to the 5' RACE reads. The table includes 80,000 to 95,000 distinct CDR3 sequences, roughly 25% detected once. The sample comprised PBMCs or a T cell subset sorted from them (not recorded which). The receptors were gathered from a man aged 18-30 years who had mild COVID-19 (a few samples of this study predate the infection). Cell type and time point are not known.

The sample holds a few counts of this clonotype. V is TRBV4-3 and J is TRBJ2-2, with TRBD1 matching over 10 bases. The V and J ends lost 3 bases and 7 bases, in that order; junction bases with no gene match: 8. The CDR3 runs to 16 residues. CDR1 is LGHNA and CDR2 is YSLEER in the germline V gene. The CDR3 DNA is TGCGCCAGCAGCCACCCCCGACAGGGGGCGGGCGGGGAGCTGTTTTTT. Encoded protein: CASSHPRQGAGGELFF.

The chain recombines TRBV12-3 or TRBV12-4 with TRBJ2-2, with D possibly being TRBD1 or TRBD2 (5 bases each). The V and J ends lost 1 base and 9 bases respectively, with 15 bases between them. There are 15 residues in the CDR3. The CDR3 spells CASSLEPGTPWELFF. Here the CDR3 DNA reads TGTGCCAGCAGTTTAGAACCGGGGACCCCCTGGGAGCTGTTTTTT.

This chain connects TRBV7-9 to TRBJ1-1; D gene uncertain. Trimming stripped 0 bases from V and 3 bases from J, with 14 bases between. The germline V gene encodes CDR1 SEHNR and CDR2 FQNEAQ (reference sequence). This CDR3 comprises 16 residues. The CDR3 sequence: CASSLAFNVRDTEAFF. CDR3 DNA sequence: TGTGCCAGCAGCTTAGCTTTTAACGTCCGCGACACTGAAGCTTTCTTT.

This clonotype was counted ten times or more. The rearrangement uses TRBV7-9 and TRBJ2-1, with D possibly matching TRBD1 (5 bases). Germline CDR1 reads SEHNR; CDR2 reads FQNEAQ (reference sequence). The germline V and J ends were trimmed by 5 bases and 7 bases, with 15 bases remaining between them. The CDR3 consists of 14 residues. The CDR3 sequence: CASSALGPLNEQFF. The CDR3 coding sequence is TGTGCCAGCAGCGCCCTGGGGCCCTTGAATGAGCAGTTCTTC.

V is TRBV7-2 and J is TRBJ2-5, with TRBD1 as a possible D gene (6 bases). The germline V gene encodes CDR1 SGHTA and CDR2 FQGNSA. The ends were cut back, 1 base at V and 5 bases at J, with 11 bases in the middle. CDR3 size: 14 residues. The CDR3 coding sequence is TGTGCCAGCAGCTTAGTGACAGGCCGGGAGACCCAGTACTTC. It yields the protein CASSLVTGRETQYF.

The CDR3 protein is CASSERGTGMHEQYF. The CDR3 region has the DNA TGCGCCAGCAGTGAGAGGGGGACAGGGATGCACGAGCAGTACTTC. J is TRBJ2-7 and V is TRBV10-1; TRBD1 matches 9 bases. Germline-derived CDR1 and CDR2 are WNHNN and SYGVQD (reference sequence). Trimming cost V 2 bases and J 5 bases; bases outside gene matches: 7. The CDR3 is 15 residues long.

This rearrangement joins TRBV11-1 to TRBJ1-1; D remains unclear. Germline V gene sequence: CDR1 SGHAT, CDR2 FQDESV (reference sequence). V gave up 5 bases and J gave up 5 bases, with 18 bases separating them. The CDR3 length is 15 residues. CDR3 DNA: TGTGCCAGCAGCCGTTACCTAAATTCTGGGACTGAAGCTTTCTTT. Its protein is CASSRYLNSGTEAFF.

The chain combines TRBV27 with TRBJ2-1; TRBD1 aligns across 7 bases. This CDR3 contains 12 residues. Germline V CDR1 and CDR2: MNHEY, SMNVEV (reference sequence). Trimming removed 4 bases from V and 8 bases from J; junction bases left unmatched: 2. For the CDR3, the DNA is TGTGCCAGCAGTTGGACAGGCCATGAGCAGTTCTTC. This encodes CASSWTGHEQFF.

A few counts support this clonotype. The V call is TRBV10-3, the J call TRBJ2-5; TRBD1 agrees at 7 bases. Germline V gene data show CDR1 as ENHRY and CDR2 as SYGVKD. The CDR3 is made up of 14 amino acids. With 5 bases clipped from V and 1 base from J, the junction kept 4 bases outside the gene matches. In DNA form, the CDR3 reads TGTGCCATCAGTAAGGACAGGTCCCAAGAGACCCAGTACTTC. Translating it yields CAISKDRSQETQYF.

There are a few counts of this clonotype. The V call is TRBV6-5, the J call TRBJ1-2; D not certain. This CDR3 has 13 residues. The V end was cut by 0 bases, the J end by 0 bases, with 2 bases between. The germline gives CDR1 MNHEY, CDR2 SVGAGI. The CDR3 coding sequence is TGTGCCAGCAGTTACTCGACTAACTATGGCTACACCTTC. It is translated as CASSYSTNYGYTF.

This clonotype was seen more than once but under ten times. The chain recombines TRBV4-1 with TRBJ2-7, with a tentative D call TRBD1 (7 bases). The germline V gene encodes CDR1 MGHRA and CDR2 YSYEKL. V lost 4 bases to trimming and J lost 2 bases, with 15 bases between them. This CDR3 is built from 15 residues. The CDR3 DNA follows: TGCGCCAGCAGCCCGCGGGACAGTTCTGCCTACGAGCAGTACTTC. Protein product: CASSPRDSSAYEQYF.

Here the CDR3 DNA reads TGTGCCACCAGCCCCGGGCAGGGTTATGGCTACACCTTC. Its translation is CATSPGQGYGYTF. This chain links TRBV24-1 with TRBJ1-2, with TRBD1 as a possible D gene (5 bases). Per germline, CDR1 KGHDR and CDR2 SFDVKD. The germline V and J ends were trimmed by 7 bases and 5 bases, with 13 bases remaining between them. The CDR3 loop spans 13 amino acids.

In this sample, this clonotype turned up a few times. The chain carries TRBV9 and TRBJ2-1; D call uncertain. Looked up from germline, CDR1 is SGDLS and CDR2 is YYNGEE. The V and J ends lost 0 bases and 0 bases respectively, with 10 bases between them. The CDR3 length is 16 residues. CDR3: CASSVGLSSSYNEQFF. The DNA of the CDR3 is TGTGCCAGCAGCGTAGGACTGTCGAGCTCCTACAATGAGCAGTTCTTC.

In this sample, this clonotype turned up many times. The rearrangement joins TRBV7-9 to TRBJ2-5; 7 bases are shared with TRBD1. V shed 2 bases and J 5 bases; nucleotides not matched to a gene: 2. This CDR3 is 13 amino acids long. Germline-derived CDR1 and CDR2 are SEHNR and FQNEAQ (reference sequence). The CDR3 region has the DNA TGTGCCAGCAGCTTACGAGGGGGCGAGACCCAGTACTTC. Translating gives CASSLRGGETQYF.

The chain uses TRBV6-1 and TRBJ1-2; 8 positions match TRBD1. The J segment lost 0 bases and the V segment lost 6 bases, leaving 15 bases of the junction unmatched. The CDR3 extends over 18 amino acids. Germline loops: CDR1 MNHNS, CDR2 SASEGT. DNA of the CDR3: TGTGCCAGCAGCCCTGATATCAGGGGGCATACGGCTAACTATGGCTACACCTTC. This encodes CASSPDIRGHTANYGYTF.

This clonotype was observed a few times. One end of the junction is discordant with germline, which a read error may explain. The genes are TRBV4-3 and TRBJ2-7; 7 nucleotides align to TRBD1. CDR1 and CDR2 from the germline V gene are LGHNA and YSLEER. This CDR3 is built from 17 residues. This CDR3 reads CAISQDQDRFASYEQYF. CDR3 coding DNA: TGCGCCATCAGCCAAGACCAGGACAGGTTCGCCTCCTACGAGCAGTACTTC.

This clonotype was seen a handful of times. This chain joins TRBV7-9 and TRBJ2-4; D call uncertain. Per germline, CDR1 SEHNR and CDR2 FQNEAQ (reference sequence). CDR3 size: 15 residues. Trimming pared 4 bases from V and 1 base from J, leaving 11 bases between. CDR3 protein: CASSSFSRAKNIQYF. The CDR3 bases are TGTGCCAGCAGCTCTTTCTCGAGGGCCAAAAACATTCAGTACTTC.

J is TRBJ2-2 and V is TRBV12-3 or TRBV12-4; TRBD1 matches 12 bases. This CDR3 is 17 amino acids long. V was clipped by 4 bases and J by 6 bases; unmatched bases: 9. The CDR3 is CASSSFGGQGAAGELFF. In DNA form, the CDR3 reads TGTGCCAGCAGTTCTTTCGGGGGACAGGGGGCCGCCGGGGAGCTGTTTTTT.

The V gene is TRBV7-9, the J gene TRBJ2-5; TRBD1 matches at 9 bases. Per germline, CDR1 SEHNR and CDR2 FQNEAQ (reference sequence). The CDR3 runs 14 residues. Trimming took 4 bases from V and 5 from J; bases not matched to a gene: 5. CDR3 loop: CASSWGQGGETQYF. In DNA, the CDR3 is TGTGCCAGCAGCTGGGGACAGGGCGGGGAGACCCAGTACTTC.

In this sample, this clonotype turned up a few times. This chain uses TRBV13 with TRBJ2-1; 11 bases line up with TRBD2. The CDR3 covers 17 residues. V shed 1 base and J 6 bases; nucleotides not matched to a gene: 8. Germline CDR1 is PRHDT and CDR2 is FYEKMQ (reference sequence). This CDR3 reads CASSLELLAGEGNEQFF. Written as DNA, the CDR3 is TGTGCCAGCAGCTTAGAACTACTAGCGGGGGAAGGCAATGAGCAGTTCTTC.

The chain uses TRBV9 and TRBJ1-2, with a weak D call TRBD1 (6 bases). This CDR3 has 12 residues. Germline loops: CDR1 SGDLS, CDR2 YYNGEE. V was shortened by 0 bases and J by 7 bases, with 7 bases between the two germline ends. CDR3 in amino acids: CASSVEGGGYTF. CDR3 nucleotides: TGTGCCAGCAGCGTAGAGGGGGGTGGCTACACCTTC.